The 5 T cell receptor beta chains presented below share a single source sample, sequenced in a study of cytomegalovirus exposure and HLA in healthy donors. The PCR used 60 Vbeta and 13 Jbeta primers. Generated by immunoSEQ multiplex PCR, the TCRdb table keeps only in-frame clones and is missing some. There are roughly 150,000 clones in the sample; approximately 80% occur only once, and 1.5% to 2% lies in the top ten. Sequenced: PBMCs. These receptors all come from a woman in her thirties or forties in good health and CMV-seronegative.

The chain is built from TRBV9 and TRBJ1-2, with D maybe TRBD1 (6 bases). CDR3 length: 17 residues. CDR1 SGDLS and CDR2 YYNGEE come from the germline V gene. The V gene lost 1 base and the J gene lost 8 bases, with 24 bases spanning the gap. CDR3 bases: TGTGCCAGCAGCGTAAAGTCGGCAGGGGTTATGGGGGGGGGCTACACCTTC. Translating it yields CASSVKSAGVMGGGYTF.

The genes are TRBV6-5 and TRBJ2-4; 9 nucleotides align to TRBD1. Germline CDR1 and CDR2: MNHEY and SVGAGI. The trim removed 6 bases at V and 13 bases at J, leaving 7 bases unmatched. The CDR3 has 12 amino acids. The CDR3 is CASSGFGTGQYF. CDR3 DNA sequence: TGTGCCAGCAGCGGCTTCGGGACAGGGCAGTACTTC.

The V and J genes are TRBV6-5 and TRBJ1-2; D is unclear. Germline CDR1 MNHEY, CDR2 SVGAGI. The length of the CDR3 is 15 residues. Trimming pared 7 bases from V and 5 bases from J, leaving 20 bases between. This CDR3 reads CASKELAFEGYGYTF. DNA of the CDR3: TGTGCCAGCAAGGAATTAGCTTTCGAAGGATATGGCTACACCTTC.

This chain joins TRBV19 and TRBJ2-1; 9 nucleotides match TRBD1. CDR3 size: 15 residues. V shed 2 bases and J 7 bases; nucleotides not matched to a gene: 6. Germline lookup yields CDR1 LNHDA and CDR2 SQIVND (reference sequence). CDR3 bases: TGTGCCAGTAGTATATTCGAAGGGACAGGGAATGAGCAGTTCTTC. Translated: CASSIFEGTGNEQFF.

V usage is TRBV30 and J usage is TRBJ2-7; possibly TRBD1 for D (5 bases). The CDR3 is 12 residues long. Per the germline V gene, CDR1 is GTSNPN and CDR2 is SVGIG (reference sequence). V gave up 5 bases and J gave up 1 base, with 9 bases separating them. The chain's CDR3 is CAWGDSSYEQYF. The CDR3 nucleotides read TGTGCCTGGGGTGACAGTTCCTACGAGCAGTACTTC. Combining the CDR3 with reference TRBV30 and TRBJ2-7 gives the whole variable domain SQTIHQWPATLVQPVGSPLSLECTVEGTSNPNLYWYRQAAGRGLQLLFYSVGIGQISSEVPQNLSASRPQDRQFILSSKKLLLSDSGFYLCAWGDSSYEQYFGPGTRLTVT.